Described below is a single T cell receptor (beta chain) sequence and its context. The sample belongs to a study of blood T cells in healthy people across ages. A second about 7 to 12 cycle PCR used barcoded and J-beta primers. Samples each returned at least 2.5 million CDR3-containing paired-end reads. Using its own MiXCR run on the 5' RACE reads, TCRdb lists one record per CDR3 protein. The data hold about 640,000 distinct CDR3 sequences, with approximately 30% observed a single time. J was trimmed by 7 bases and V by 8 bases; bases with no gene match: 11. Per germline, CDR1 SNHLY and CDR2 FYNNEI. The CDR3 contains 13 residues.

Source material: blood. This clonotype originated in an elderly woman in good health. V is TRBV2 and J is TRBJ2-7, with TRBD1 matching 7 bases. The CDR3 loop reads CASLGQARGEQYF. The CDR3 nucleotides are TGTGCCAGCCTTGGACAGGCTCGAGGGGAGCAGTACTTC.